This T cell receptor (beta chain) appears in the sequencing data of a study of blood T cell repertoires in COVID-19. Study details: Sites across the United States, Italy and Spain contributed samples from acute and convalescent COVID-19. The cDNA or gDNA used as material had been derived from T cells, B-cell-depleted T cells, or PBMCs.

Per the original methods: Reference gene primer amplification in the assay estimated nucleated cell counts. TCRdb keeps only in-frame clones here, not all; method: immunoSEQ multiplex PCR. The V and J calls and clone size are taken from that table; D and trimming were inferred from the DNA. Among 77,000 or so clones, approximately 80% were seen once, and the ten largest hold 5.5% to 7.5%. The J segment lost 5 bases and the V segment lost 3 bases, leaving 3 bases of the junction unmatched. The CDR3 is made up of 13 amino acids. The germline V gene has CDR1 SGHRS and CDR2 YFSETQ. The clonotype was recovered from a woman aged 55-69 years with acute or convalescent COVID-19. Sequencing was performed on peripheral blood. The chain recombines TRBV5-1 with TRBJ1-1; 8 positions match TRBD1. CDR3 loop: CASSSRDRTEAFF. The DNA of the CDR3 is TGCGCCAGCAGCTCCCGGGACAGGACTGAAGCTTTCTTT.